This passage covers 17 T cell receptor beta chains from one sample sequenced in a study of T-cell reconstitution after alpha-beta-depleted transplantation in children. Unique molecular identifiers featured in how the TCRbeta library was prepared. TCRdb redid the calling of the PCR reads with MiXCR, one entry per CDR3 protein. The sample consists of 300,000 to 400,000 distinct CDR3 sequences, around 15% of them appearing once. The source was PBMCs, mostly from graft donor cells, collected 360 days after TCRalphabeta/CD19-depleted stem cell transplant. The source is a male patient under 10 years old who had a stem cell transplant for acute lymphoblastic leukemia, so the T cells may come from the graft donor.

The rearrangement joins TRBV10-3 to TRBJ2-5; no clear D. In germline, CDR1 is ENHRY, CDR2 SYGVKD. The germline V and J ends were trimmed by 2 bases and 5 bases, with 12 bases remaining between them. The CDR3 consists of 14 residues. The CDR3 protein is CAISETVAWETQYF. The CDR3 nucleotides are TGTGCCATCAGTGAGACGGTAGCATGGGAGACCCAGTACTTC.

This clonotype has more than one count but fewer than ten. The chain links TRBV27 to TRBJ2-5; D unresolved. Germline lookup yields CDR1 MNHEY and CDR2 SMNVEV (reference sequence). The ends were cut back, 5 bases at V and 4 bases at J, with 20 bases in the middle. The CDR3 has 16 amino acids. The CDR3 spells CASSPSGVGNGETQYF. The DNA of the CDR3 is TGTGCCAGCAGTCCTAGTGGGGTGGGCAATGGAGAGACCCAGTACTTC.

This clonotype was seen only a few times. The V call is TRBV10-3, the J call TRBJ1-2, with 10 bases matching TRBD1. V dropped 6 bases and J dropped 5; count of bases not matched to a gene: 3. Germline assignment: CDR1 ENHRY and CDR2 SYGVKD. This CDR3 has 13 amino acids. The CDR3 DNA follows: TGTGCCATCAGCCCGGGACAGGGGTATGGCTACACCTTC. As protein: CAISPGQGYGYTF.

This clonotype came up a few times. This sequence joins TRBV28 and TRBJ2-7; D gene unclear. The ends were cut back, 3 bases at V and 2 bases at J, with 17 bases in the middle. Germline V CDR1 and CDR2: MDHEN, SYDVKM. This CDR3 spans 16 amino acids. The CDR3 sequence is CASSFPPPQNPYEQYF. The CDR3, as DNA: TGTGCCAGCAGTTTTCCCCCCCCACAGAACCCCTACGAGCAGTACTTC.

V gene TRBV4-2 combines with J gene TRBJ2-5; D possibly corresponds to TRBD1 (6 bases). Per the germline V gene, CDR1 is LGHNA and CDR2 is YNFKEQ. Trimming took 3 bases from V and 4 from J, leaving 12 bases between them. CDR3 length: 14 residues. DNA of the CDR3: TGTGCCAGCAGCCACCACAGGGTCCCAGAGACCCAGTACTTC. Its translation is CASSHHRVPETQYF.

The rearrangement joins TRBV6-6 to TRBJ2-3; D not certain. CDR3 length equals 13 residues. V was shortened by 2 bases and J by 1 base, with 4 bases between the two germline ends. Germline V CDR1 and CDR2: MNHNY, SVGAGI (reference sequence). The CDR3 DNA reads TGTGCCAGCAGTTACGAGGGCACAGATACGCAGTATTTT. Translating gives CASSYEGTDTQYF.

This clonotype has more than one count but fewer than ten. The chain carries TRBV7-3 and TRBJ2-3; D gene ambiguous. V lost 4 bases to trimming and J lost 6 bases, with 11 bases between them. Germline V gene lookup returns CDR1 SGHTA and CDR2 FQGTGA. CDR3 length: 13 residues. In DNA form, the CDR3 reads TGTGCCAGCAGCTCCAAAGGGATGGATACGCAGTATTTT. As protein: CASSSKGMDTQYF.

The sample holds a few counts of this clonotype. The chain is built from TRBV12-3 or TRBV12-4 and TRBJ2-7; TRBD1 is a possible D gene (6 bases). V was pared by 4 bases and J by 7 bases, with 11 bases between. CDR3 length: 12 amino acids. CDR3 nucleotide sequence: TGTGCCAGCAGTTGGGACACTGGGGAGCAGTACTTC. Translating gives CASSWDTGEQYF.

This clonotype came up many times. The CDR3 reads CASSFPTVGKDTQYF. As DNA, the CDR3 is TGTGCCAGCAGTTTCCCCACGGTTGGGAAGGATACGCAGTATTTT. V usage is TRBV12-3 or TRBV12-4 and J usage is TRBJ2-3; D is undetermined. This CDR3 spans 15 amino acids. V was trimmed by 3 bases and J by 6 bases, leaving 16 bases between them.

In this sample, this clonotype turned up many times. CDR3 amino acids: CSVSPLASYEQYF. The CDR3 coding sequence is TGCAGCGTCTCACCGCTAGCTTCCTACGAGCAGTACTTC. V usage is TRBV29-1 and J usage is TRBJ2-7; the D gene is possibly TRBD2 (5 bases). Trimming left V 6 bases short and J 1 base short, with 13 bases between. Germline V gives CDR1 SQVTM, CDR2 ANQGSEA. The length of the CDR3 is 13 residues.

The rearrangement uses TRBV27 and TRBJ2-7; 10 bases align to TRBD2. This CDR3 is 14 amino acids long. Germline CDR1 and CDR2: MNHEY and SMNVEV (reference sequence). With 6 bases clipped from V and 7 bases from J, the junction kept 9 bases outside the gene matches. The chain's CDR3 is CASRPSGGSPEQYF. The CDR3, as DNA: TGTGCCAGCAGACCTAGCGGGGGTTCTCCAGAGCAGTACTTC.

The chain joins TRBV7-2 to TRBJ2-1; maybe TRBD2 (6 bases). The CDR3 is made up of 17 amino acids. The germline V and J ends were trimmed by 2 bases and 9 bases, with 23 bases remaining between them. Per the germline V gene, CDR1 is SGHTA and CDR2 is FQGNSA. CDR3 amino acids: CASSLFIAGREFIEQFF. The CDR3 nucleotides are TGTGCCAGCAGCTTATTCATTGCGGGCCGGGAGTTCATTGAGCAGTTCTTC.

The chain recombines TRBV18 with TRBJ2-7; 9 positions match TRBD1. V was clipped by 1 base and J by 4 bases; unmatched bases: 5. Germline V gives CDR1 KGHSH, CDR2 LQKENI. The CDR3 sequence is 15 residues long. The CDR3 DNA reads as TGTGCCAGCTCACCACTAGGACAGGGGACATACGAGCAGTACTTC. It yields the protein CASSPLGQGTYEQYF.

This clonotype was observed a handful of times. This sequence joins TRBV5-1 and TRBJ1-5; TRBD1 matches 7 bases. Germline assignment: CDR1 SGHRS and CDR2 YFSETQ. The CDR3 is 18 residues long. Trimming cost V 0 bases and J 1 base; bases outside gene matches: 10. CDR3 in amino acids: CASSLDENPRGSNQPQHF. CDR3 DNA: TGCGCCAGCAGCTTGGACGAAAACCCCAGGGGGAGCAATCAGCCCCAGCATTTT. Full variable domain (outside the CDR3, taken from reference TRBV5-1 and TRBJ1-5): KAGVTQTPRYLIKTRGQQVTLSCSPISGHRSVSWYQQTPGQGLQFLFEYFSETQRNKGNFPGRFSGRQFSNSRSEMNVSTLELGDSALYLCASSLDENPRGSNQPQHFGDGTRLSIL.

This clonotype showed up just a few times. CDR3 region: CASSGLAAANVLTF. Here the CDR3 DNA reads TGTGCCAGCAGCGGACTAGCTGCGGCCAACGTCCTGACTTTC. The chain is built from TRBV4-2 and TRBJ2-6, with 8 bases that match TRBD2. CDR1 and CDR2 from the germline V gene are LGHNA and YNFKEQ. V trimming: 5 bases; J trimming: 6 bases; junction bases outside the gene matches: 3. The CDR3 sequence is 14 residues long.

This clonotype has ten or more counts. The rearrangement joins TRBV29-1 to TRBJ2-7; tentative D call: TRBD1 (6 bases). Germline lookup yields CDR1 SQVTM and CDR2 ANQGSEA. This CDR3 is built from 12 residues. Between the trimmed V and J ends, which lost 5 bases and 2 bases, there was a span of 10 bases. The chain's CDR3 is CSVKGHPYEQYF. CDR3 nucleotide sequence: TGCAGCGTTAAGGGACACCCCTACGAGCAGTACTTC.

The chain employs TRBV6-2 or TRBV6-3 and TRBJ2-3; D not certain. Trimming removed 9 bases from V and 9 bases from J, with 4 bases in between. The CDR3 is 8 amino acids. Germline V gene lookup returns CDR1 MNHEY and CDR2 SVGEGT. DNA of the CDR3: TGTGCCAGTCGCACGCAGTATTTT. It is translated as CASRTQYF.